These 18 T cell receptor beta chains originate from one sample sequenced in a study of cytomegalovirus exposure and HLA in healthy donors. 13 Jbeta primers and 60 Vbeta primers were used for the PCR. The data were produced by immunoSEQ multiplex PCR, yet TCRdb's version contains in-frame clones alone and is incomplete. The sample gives under 130,000 clones, 83% of which show up once; 5% to 6.5% is in the top ten. Input material: PBMCs. The receptors stem from a young man in good health and CMV-seronegative.

J is TRBJ2-1 and V is TRBV10-3; 12 bases are a match to TRBD2. Germline CDR1 reads ENHRY; CDR2 reads SYGVKD. The trim removed 3 bases at V and 9 bases at J, leaving 12 bases unmatched. This CDR3 has 17 amino acids. The CDR3 spells CAISDPGLAGGPGEQFF. CDR3 nucleotide sequence: TGTGCCATCAGTGATCCCGGCCTAGCGGGAGGGCCGGGTGAGCAGTTCTTC.

The chain uses TRBV19 and TRBJ1-5; 10 bases map to TRBD1. The junction had 4 bases not matched to a gene; V was cut back by 5 bases and J by 6 bases. This CDR3 region has 14 residues. Germline V gives CDR1 LNHDA, CDR2 SQIVND (reference sequence). The CDR3 sequence is CASSGQGEGQPQHF. The CDR3 DNA sequence: TGTGCCAGTAGTGGACAGGGGGAAGGTCAGCCCCAGCATTTT.

The rearrangement links TRBV29-1 to TRBJ1-1; 8 nucleotides line up with TRBD1. CDR1 and CDR2 from the germline V gene are SQVTM and ANQGSEA. The CDR3 covers 13 residues. V lost 6 bases, J lost 4 bases, and 7 bases stayed unmatched. DNA of the CDR3: TGCAGCGTCTCAGGGGGCGGTCGCACTGAAGCTTTCTTT. Protein: CSVSGGGRTEAFF.

The table lists this clone with a few counts. This chain uses TRBV19 with TRBJ2-7, with TRBD1 identical over 11 bases. Germline V CDR1 and CDR2: LNHDA, SQIVND (reference sequence). V shed 5 bases and J 6 bases; nucleotides not matched to a gene: 3. CDR3 length: 13 amino acids. In DNA form, the CDR3 reads TGTGCCAGTAGTGGGACAGGGGGAGTCGAGCAGTACTTC. As protein: CASSGTGGVEQYF.

Comments on this clone: Other DNA sequences in this specimen translate into the identical CDR3. V and J are TRBV6-5 and TRBJ2-2, with D perhaps TRBD1 (5 bases). This CDR3 region has 14 residues. V was shortened by 2 bases and J by 5 bases, with 9 bases between the two germline ends. CDR1 and CDR2 from the germline V gene are MNHEY and SVGAGI. The CDR3 DNA is TGTGCCAGCAGTTACGACAGTGGTACCGGGGAGCTGTTTTTT. It encodes CASSYDSGTGELFF.

This clone is a singleton in its sample. CDR3 loop: CASSLLVGGGDGYTF. CDR3 DNA sequence: TGTGCCAGCAGTTTATTAGTTGGGGGCGGCGATGGCTACACCTTC. The rearrangement links TRBV27 to TRBJ1-2; D is possibly TRBD1 (6 bases). The CDR3 contains 15 residues. Germline values: CDR1 MNHEY, CDR2 SMNVEV (reference sequence). The germline V and J ends were trimmed by 1 base and 6 bases, with 15 bases remaining between them.

The rearrangement joins TRBV11-3 to TRBJ2-7, with 9 bases identical to TRBD1. The V gene end was trimmed by 3 bases and the J gene end by 1 base; junction bases not matched to a gene: 4. The CDR3 consists of 15 residues. Germline CDR1 and CDR2: SGHNT and YENEEA. DNA of the CDR3: TGTGCCAGCAGCTTTACAGGGGGCTTATCCTACGAGCAGTACTTC. Translation: CASSFTGGLSYEQYF.

In its sample, this clone was seen a few times. V gene TRBV19 combines with J gene TRBJ2-7, with D perhaps TRBD1 (6 bases). CDR1 is LNHDA and CDR2 is SQIVND in the germline V gene (reference sequence). Deletions cut 1 base from V and 7 bases from J, with 11 bases between. The CDR3 contains 13 residues. The CDR3 DNA is TGTGCCAGTAGTATAGTCCCAGGGGATGAGCAGTACTTC. It encodes CASSIVPGDEQYF.

V is TRBV7-2 and J is TRBJ1-2; tentatively, D is TRBD1 (5 bases). This CDR3 contains 14 residues. Trimming took off 5 bases at V and 4 bases at J, with 14 bases between the two ends. Germline CDR1 reads SGHTA; CDR2 reads FQGNSA. The CDR3 sequence is CASSTRQNLYGYTF. The CDR3 DNA is TGTGCCAGCAGCACCCGACAGAACCTCTATGGCTACACCTTC.

The V and J genes are TRBV11-1 and TRBJ2-2; 11 nucleotides agree with TRBD1. Germline values: CDR1 SGHAT, CDR2 FQDESV (reference sequence). V shed 4 bases, J shed 13 bases, and the junction held 14 bases outside the gene matches. This CDR3 is 16 amino acids long. This CDR3 reads CASSSGQGEGRKRLFF. In nucleotides, the CDR3 is TGTGCCAGCAGCTCGGGACAGGGGGAAGGGCGAAAGAGGCTGTTTTTT.

The chain recombines TRBV10-3 with TRBJ1-1; 9 bases are shared with TRBD1. The trim removed 7 bases at V and 4 bases at J, leaving 4 bases unmatched. CDR1 ENHRY and CDR2 SYGVKD come from the germline V gene. CDR3 length: 13 amino acids. The CDR3 spells CAIKTGGVTEAFF. The CDR3 DNA sequence: TGTGCCATCAAGACAGGGGGGGTCACTGAAGCTTTCTTT.

The chain employs TRBV11-2 and TRBJ1-1; 9 positions match TRBD1. V lost 6 bases and J lost 0; bases outside the gene matches: 14. Germline CDR1 and CDR2: SGHAT and FQNNGV. The CDR3 extends over 18 amino acids. This CDR3 is CASRKTGGGMSMNTEAFF. CDR3 bases: TGTGCCAGCAGGAAAACAGGGGGCGGAATGAGTATGAACACTGAAGCTTTCTTT.

CDR3 sequence (DNA): TGTGCCAGCAGTTACTCTCGACAGGGGGATCAGCCCCAGCATTTT. It codes for CASSYSRQGDQPQHF. V usage is TRBV6-5 and J usage is TRBJ1-5; 9 bases line up with TRBD1. The J segment lost 5 bases and the V segment lost 0 bases, leaving 2 bases of the junction unmatched. Per the germline V gene, CDR1 is MNHEY and CDR2 is SVGAGI. The CDR3 has 15 amino acids.

This rearrangement joins TRBV7-6 to TRBJ2-1, with 9 bases lining up with TRBD1. CDR1 and CDR2 (germline): SGHVS, FNYEAQ. With V trimmed by 1 base and J by 5 bases, 9 bases remained unmatched. This CDR3 spans 17 amino acids. In DNA, the CDR3 is TGTGCCAGCAGCTTAGTTATGGGACAGGGTGTCCACAATGAGCAGTTCTTC. This codes for CASSLVMGQGVHNEQFF.

This sequence joins TRBV6-1 and TRBJ2-7; 7 bases map to TRBD2. J lost 5 bases, V lost 1 base, and 5 bases had no gene match. The CDR3 has 14 residues. In germline, CDR1 is MNHNS, CDR2 SASEGT. CDR3 DNA sequence: TGTGCCAGCAGTGAAGTACGTCGGGGGGACGAGCAGTACTTC. It encodes CASSEVRRGDEQYF.

This clone occurred a few times. The V call is TRBV5-8, the J call TRBJ2-2, with 8 nucleotides matching TRBD1. V was pared by 7 bases and J by 6 bases, with 11 bases of the junction left unmatched. Germline assignment: CDR1 SGHTS and CDR2 YDEGEE. The CDR3 contains 15 residues. The CDR3: CASDVGQGGSGELFF. The CDR3 coding sequence is TGTGCCAGCGACGTCGGACAGGGTGGATCCGGGGAGCTGTTTTTT.

This chain connects TRBV19 to TRBJ1-5; 9 bases are shared with TRBD1. This CDR3 comprises 13 residues. Germline CDR1 LNHDA, CDR2 SQIVND (reference sequence). Trimming cost V 4 bases and J 6 bases; bases outside gene matches: 1. CDR3 in amino acids: CASSRQGGQPQHF. The CDR3, as DNA: TGTGCCAGTAGTAGACAGGGGGGTCAGCCCCAGCATTTT.

The V gene is TRBV5-4, the J gene TRBJ2-1; no definite D call. Germline values: CDR1 SGHNT, CDR2 YYREEE (reference sequence). There are 15 residues in the CDR3. V lost 4 bases to trimming and J lost 0 bases, with 11 bases between them. The CDR3 nucleotides are TGTGCCAGCAGCCCTGACTCGAGCTCCTACAATGAGCAGTTCTTC. Translated: CASSPDSSSYNEQFF.